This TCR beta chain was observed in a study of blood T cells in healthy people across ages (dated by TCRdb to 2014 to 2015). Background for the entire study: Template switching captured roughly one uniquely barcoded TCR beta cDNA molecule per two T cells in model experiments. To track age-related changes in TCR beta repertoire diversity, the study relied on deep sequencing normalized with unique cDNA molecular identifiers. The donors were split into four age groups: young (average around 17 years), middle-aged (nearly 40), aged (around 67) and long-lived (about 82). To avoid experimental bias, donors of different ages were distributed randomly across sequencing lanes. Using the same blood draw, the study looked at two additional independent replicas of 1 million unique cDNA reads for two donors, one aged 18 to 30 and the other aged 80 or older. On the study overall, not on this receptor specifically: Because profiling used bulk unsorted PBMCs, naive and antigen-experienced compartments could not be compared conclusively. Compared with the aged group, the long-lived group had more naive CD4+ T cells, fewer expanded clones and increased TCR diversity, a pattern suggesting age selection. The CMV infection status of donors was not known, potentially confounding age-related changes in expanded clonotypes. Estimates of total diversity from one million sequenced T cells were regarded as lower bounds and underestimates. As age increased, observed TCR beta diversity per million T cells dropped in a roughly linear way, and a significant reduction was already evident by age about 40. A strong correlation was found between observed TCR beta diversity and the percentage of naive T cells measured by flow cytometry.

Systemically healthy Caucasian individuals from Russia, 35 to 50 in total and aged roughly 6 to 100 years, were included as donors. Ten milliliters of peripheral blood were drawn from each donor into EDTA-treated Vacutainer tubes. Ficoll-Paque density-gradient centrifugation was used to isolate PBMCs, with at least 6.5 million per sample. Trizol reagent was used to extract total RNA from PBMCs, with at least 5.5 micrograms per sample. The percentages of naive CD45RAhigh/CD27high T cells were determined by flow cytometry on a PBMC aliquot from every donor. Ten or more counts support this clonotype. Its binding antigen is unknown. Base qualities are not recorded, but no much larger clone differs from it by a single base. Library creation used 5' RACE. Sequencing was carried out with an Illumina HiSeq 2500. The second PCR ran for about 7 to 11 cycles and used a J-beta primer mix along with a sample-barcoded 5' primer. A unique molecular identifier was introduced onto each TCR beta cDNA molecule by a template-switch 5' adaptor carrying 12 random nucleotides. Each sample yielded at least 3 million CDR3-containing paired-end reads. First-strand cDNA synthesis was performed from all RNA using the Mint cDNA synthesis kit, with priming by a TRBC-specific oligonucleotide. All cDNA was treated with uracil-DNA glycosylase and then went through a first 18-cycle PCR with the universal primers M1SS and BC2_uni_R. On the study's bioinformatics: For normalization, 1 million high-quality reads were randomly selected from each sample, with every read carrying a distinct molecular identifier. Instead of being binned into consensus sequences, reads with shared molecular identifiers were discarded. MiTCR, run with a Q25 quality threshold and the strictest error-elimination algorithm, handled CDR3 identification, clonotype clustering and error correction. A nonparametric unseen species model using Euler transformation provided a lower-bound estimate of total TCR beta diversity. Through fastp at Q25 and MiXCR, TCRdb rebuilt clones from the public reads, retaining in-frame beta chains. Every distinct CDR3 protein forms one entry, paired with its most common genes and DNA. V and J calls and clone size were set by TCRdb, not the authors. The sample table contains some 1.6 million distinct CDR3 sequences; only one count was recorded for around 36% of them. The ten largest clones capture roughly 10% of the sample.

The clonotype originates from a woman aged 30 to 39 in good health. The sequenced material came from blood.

This receptor carries the CDR3 CASSQISAVYGYTF. The sequence in DNA is TGCGCCAGCAGCCAGATCTCGGCCGTTTATGGCTACACCTTC. The sequence joins TRBV4-1 to TRBJ1-2; the D gene identity is not certain. CDR3 length: 14 amino acids, cysteine to phenylalanine. CDR3 DNA only is kept here, 42 bases in frame from base 1. Between the V and J ends, shortened by 3 bases and 5 bases respectively, the junction contains 13 bases. Via the germline V gene, CDR1 is MGHRA and CDR2 YSYEKL.